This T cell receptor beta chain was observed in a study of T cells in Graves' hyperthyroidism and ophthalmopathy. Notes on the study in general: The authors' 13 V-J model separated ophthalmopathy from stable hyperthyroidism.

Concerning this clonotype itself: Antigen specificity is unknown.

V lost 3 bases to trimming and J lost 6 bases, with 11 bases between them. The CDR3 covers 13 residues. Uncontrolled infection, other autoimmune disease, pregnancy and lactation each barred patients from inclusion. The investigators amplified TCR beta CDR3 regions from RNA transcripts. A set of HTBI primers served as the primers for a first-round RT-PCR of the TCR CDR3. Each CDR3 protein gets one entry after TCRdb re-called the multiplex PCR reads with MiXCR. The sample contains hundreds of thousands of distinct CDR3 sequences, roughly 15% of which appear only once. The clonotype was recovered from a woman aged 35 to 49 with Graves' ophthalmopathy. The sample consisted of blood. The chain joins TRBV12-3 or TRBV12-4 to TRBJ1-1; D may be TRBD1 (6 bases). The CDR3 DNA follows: TGTGCCAGCAGTTTTGGGGGCTTCGCTGAAGCTTTCTTT. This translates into CASSFGGFAEAFF.